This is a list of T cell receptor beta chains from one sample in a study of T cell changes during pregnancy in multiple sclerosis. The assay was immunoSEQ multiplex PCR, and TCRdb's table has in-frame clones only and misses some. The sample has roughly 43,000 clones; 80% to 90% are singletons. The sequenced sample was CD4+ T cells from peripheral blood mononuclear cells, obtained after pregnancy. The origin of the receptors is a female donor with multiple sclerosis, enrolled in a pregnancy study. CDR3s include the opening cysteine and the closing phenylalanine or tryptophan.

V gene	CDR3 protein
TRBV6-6	CASSPNTGELFF
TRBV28	CASSLSGATNEKLFF
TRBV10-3	CAISGPGAYEQYF
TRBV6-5	CASRNPGSPSYEQYF
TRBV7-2	CASSFYGANVLTF
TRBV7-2	CASSLEASGASDEQFF
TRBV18	CASSGGGSSEQYF
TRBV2	CASSILPGLAQNEQFF
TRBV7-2	CASSLGGGGTEAFF
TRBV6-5	CASSYGPGWDTGELFF
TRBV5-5	CASSSGTPSTDTQYF
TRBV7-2	CASSKTALYGYTF
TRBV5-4	CASSPGQGVRTDTQYF
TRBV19	CASSRAGGWEQYF
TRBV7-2	CASSLGVGVYEQYF
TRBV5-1	CASSLAGGSTDTQYF
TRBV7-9	CASSFGDRDNTEAFF
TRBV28	CASSLRYSGYTF
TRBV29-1	CSVVWDSVYNEQFF
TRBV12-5	CASGLGSSNQPQHF
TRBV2	CASTTRQGTEQYF
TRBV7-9	CASSLMASTDTQYF
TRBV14	CASSSGTTRRGTDTQYF
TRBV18	CASSPGGSTDTQYF
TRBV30	CAWSVKTGENGANVLTF
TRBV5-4	CASSFSGEDTQYF
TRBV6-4	CASSDSSGRHTGELFF
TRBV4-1	CASSQRDRGYEQYF
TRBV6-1	CASSAGTGVSGQPQHF
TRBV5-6	CASSFLSGTGGTEAFF
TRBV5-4	CASSPGTSGRPRSNEQFF
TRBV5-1	CASTSREDTEAFF
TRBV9	CASSVVHGYGYTF
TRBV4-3	CASSQDGAGPSYEQYF
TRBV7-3	CASSRQGAGHTEAFF
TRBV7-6	CASSSGTSGRGSSYNEQFF
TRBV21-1	CASSPGLAGTDTQYF
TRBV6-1	CATSSGLRRPQHF
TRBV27	CASSPTLTGGGYTF
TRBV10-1	CASSVGFGTQPQHF
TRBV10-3	CAISESRGENTIYF
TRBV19	CASSIDRTGEGETQYF
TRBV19	CASSIVRGYPGLNQPQHF